This note documents a single TCR beta chain sequence. In the source study's methods: Quantification of nucleated cells was approximated via reference gene primer amplification. Profiling relied on immunoSEQ multiplex PCR, and the TCRdb table lists in-frame clones only, not all of them. V and J calls plus clone size are reproduced from that table; the DNA served to infer D and trimming. The repertoire holds around 250,000 clones, with more than 75% as singletons. The CDR3 covers 15 residues. Looked up from germline, CDR1 is SGHAT and CDR2 is FQNNGV. The V and J ends lost 6 bases and 7 bases respectively, with 16 bases between them. This entry is derived from a study of blood T cell repertoires in COVID-19. Study-wide context: COVID-19 samples, acute and convalescent, were from the United States, Italy and Spain. The cDNA or gDNA used as material had been derived from T cells, B-cell-depleted T cells, or PBMCs.

The sequencing input was peripheral blood. This TCR derives from a man between 40 and 49 years old with active or convalescent COVID-19. The chain recombines TRBV11-2 with TRBJ1-6; D unresolved. The CDR3 region is CASSPSRSENSPLHF. The CDR3 DNA is TGTGCCAGCAGTCCATCCAGGTCCGAGAATTCACCCCTCCACTTT.